This passage covers 25 T cell receptor beta chains from one sample sequenced in a study of blood T cell repertoires in COVID-19. The assay was immunoSEQ multiplex PCR, and TCRdb's table has in-frame clones only and misses some. The sample has around 300,000 clones, around 83% seen once. The sequenced sample was peripheral blood. These receptors all stem from a man aged 25-45 years with active or convalescent COVID-19.

This clone was recorded only once. The V and J genes are TRBV28 and TRBJ1-2; 10 bases line up with TRBD1. J gave up 4 bases and V 4 bases, and 6 bases lay outside the gene matches. CDR3 length: 15 amino acids. Germline V gene sequence: CDR1 MDHEN, CDR2 SYDVKM. Here the CDR3 reads CASSSGTGVAYGYTF. The CDR3 coding sequence is TGTGCCAGCAGTTCCGGGACAGGGGTTGCCTATGGCTACACCTTC.

Only a few counts were recorded for this clone. The CDR3 DNA is TGTGCCAGCAGCTGGGAGTCGGATGAAGCTTTCTTT. Its translation is CASSWESDEAFF. This chain connects TRBV11-3 to TRBJ1-1; D uncertain. The CDR3 is 12 amino acids. CDR1 is SGHNT and CDR2 is YENEEA in the germline V gene. V was cut by 4 bases and J by 7 bases, with 10 bases left in between.

This rearrangement joins TRBV30 to TRBJ2-1, with a tentative D call TRBD2 (7 bases). The CDR3 has 15 amino acids. V was pared by 0 bases and J by 3 bases, with 12 bases between. The V gene's germline CDR1 is GTSNPN and CDR2 SVGIG (reference sequence). CDR3: CAWSVLGGGYNEQFF. CDR3 in DNA: TGTGCCTGGAGTGTACTAGGGGGGGGCTACAATGAGCAGTTCTTC.

This sequence joins TRBV27 and TRBJ1-5; tentatively, D is TRBD1 (6 bases). With 5 bases removed from V and 4 bases from J, the gap between germline ends came to 15 bases. Germline CDR1 is MNHEY and CDR2 is SMNVEV (reference sequence). The CDR3 is 15 amino acids. CDR3 in amino acids: CASSPGQTANQPQHF. The DNA for the CDR3 is TGTGCCAGCAGTCCCGGACAGACGGCAAATCAGCCCCAGCATTTT.

The chain links TRBV11-3 to TRBJ1-1; no firm D call. Trimming cost V 10 bases and J 8 bases, with 14 bases left between them. Germline CDR1 is SGHNT and CDR2 is YENEEA. The CDR3 has 11 residues. The CDR3 is CATGGTVEAFF. DNA of the CDR3: TGTGCCACCGGCGGAACCGTCGAAGCTTTCTTT.

V and J are TRBV29-1 and TRBJ2-7, with TRBD1 matching 7 bases. J lost 1 base, V lost 6 bases, and 6 bases had no gene match. Germline V gene data show CDR1 as SQVTM and CDR2 as ANQGSEA. The CDR3 length is 13 residues. In DNA form, the CDR3 reads TGCAGCGTACCCGGGACAGAATCCTACGAGCAGTACTTC. Amino acid sequence: CSVPGTESYEQYF.

This chain joins TRBV19 and TRBJ1-3; D uncertain. Trimming shortened V by 5 bases and J by 5 bases, and 16 bases separated the two germline ends. This CDR3 spans 15 amino acids. Germline V CDR1 and CDR2: LNHDA, SQIVND (reference sequence). The CDR3 DNA follows: TGTGCCAGTAGTCTACCACCGGGAGGAAGAAACACCATATATTTT. It encodes CASSLPPGGRNTIYF.

This clone was seen more than once but under ten times. The chain combines TRBV24-1 with TRBJ2-1; TRBD1 might be the D (5 bases). V was cut by 3 bases and J by 6 bases, with 11 bases left in between. The CDR3 extends over 14 amino acids. Per the germline V gene, CDR1 is KGHDR and CDR2 is SFDVKD. CDR3 region: CATSDIRVGNEQFF. CDR3 nucleotides: TGTGCCACCAGTGATATCAGGGTTGGCAATGAGCAGTTCTTC.

V usage is TRBV11-2 and J usage is TRBJ1-4; no firm D call. CDR3 length: 16 amino acids. With 5 bases removed from V and 10 bases from J, the gap between germline ends came to 23 bases. CDR1 and CDR2 from the germline V gene are SGHAT and FQNNGV. CDR3 residues: CASSPLGGAPGGKLFF. The CDR3 bases are TGTGCCAGCAGCCCCCTTGGAGGCGCACCGGGAGGAAAACTGTTTTTT.

The gene calls are TRBV2 and TRBJ2-1, with 10 bases fitting TRBD2. The ends lost 8 bases at V and 8 bases at J; junction bases unmatched: 9. CDR3 length: 14 amino acids. Germline assignment: CDR1 SNHLY and CDR2 FYNNEI. CDR3 in DNA: TGTGCCAGCCTTCTAGCGGGAGTTTGGGATGAGCAGTTCTTC. Translation: CASLLAGVWDEQFF.

This chain uses TRBV27 with TRBJ1-6; 7 nucleotides agree with TRBD1. The CDR3 is 16 amino acids. V trimming: 5 bases; J trimming: 2 bases; junction bases outside the gene matches: 6. Germline-derived CDR1 and CDR2 are MNHEY and SMNVEV (reference sequence). As DNA, the CDR3 is TGTGCCAGCAGTCCAACAGGGGAGACCTATAATTCACCCCTCCACTTT. Residues: CASSPTGETYNSPLHF.

The J gene is TRBJ1-6, the V gene TRBV6-5, with 7 bases matching TRBD1. Germline trimming cut 6 bases from V and 4 bases from J; bases unmatched to any gene: 0. Germline V gives CDR1 MNHEY, CDR2 SVGAGI. This CDR3 contains 13 residues. The CDR3 is CASRTGYNSPLHF. For the CDR3, the DNA is TGTGCCAGCAGGACAGGGTATAATTCACCCCTCCACTTT.

The rearrangement links TRBV4-3 to TRBJ1-6; maybe TRBD1 (5 bases). The CDR3 is 15 amino acids. V was pared by 0 bases and J by 7 bases, with 10 bases between. Germline V gene sequence: CDR1 LGHNA, CDR2 YSLEER. CDR3 loop: CASSQDMPGNSPLHF. CDR3 nucleotide sequence: TGCGCCAGCAGCCAAGATATGCCAGGGAATTCACCCCTCCACTTT.

This clone was counted many times. CDR3 residues: CASSKGAETQYF. The CDR3 DNA reads TGTGCCAGCTCAAAGGGGGCGGAGACCCAGTACTTC. This chain uses TRBV18 with TRBJ2-5; TRBD1 aligns across 7 bases. This CDR3 region has 12 residues. CDR1 and CDR2 from the germline V gene are KGHSH and LQKENI. Unmatched junction bases numbered 2, after V lost 5 bases and J lost 5 bases.

This clone appeared a single time. The rearrangement uses TRBV28 and TRBJ2-3; D gene ambiguous. Per germline, CDR1 MDHEN and CDR2 SYDVKM. V lost 5 bases, J lost 5 bases, and 8 bases lay in between. The CDR3 runs to 12 residues. The CDR3 loop reads CASSQPRDTQYF. Here the CDR3 DNA reads TGTGCCAGCAGTCAACCTAGAGATACGCAGTATTTT. The full variable domain, with the rest looked up from reference TRBV28 and TRBJ2-3, is DVKVTQSSRYLVKRTGEKVFLECVQDMDHENMFWYRQDPGLGLRLIYFSYDVKMKEKGDIPEGYSVSREKKERFSLILESASTNQTSMYLCASSQPRDTQYFGPGTRLTVL.

V usage is TRBV19 and J usage is TRBJ1-1, with TRBD1 identical over 7 bases. V gave up 8 bases and J gave up 4 bases; unmatched junction bases: 7. The CDR3 is 13 residues long. Germline-derived CDR1 and CDR2 are LNHDA and SQIVND (reference sequence). CDR3 sequence: CASSQGVGTEAFF. The CDR3 DNA follows: TGTGCCAGTTCTCAGGGGGTTGGCACTGAAGCTTTCTTT.

The chain has TRBV18 and TRBJ1-1, with D perhaps matching TRBD1 (6 bases). Germline lookup yields CDR1 KGHSH and CDR2 LQKENI. The CDR3 is 16 residues long. The V end was cut by 5 bases, the J end by 2 bases, with 18 bases between. Here the CDR3 DNA reads TGTGCCAGCTCATCTAGGGGGGAGGGAAGAAACACTGAAGCTTTCTTT. Amino acids: CASSSRGEGRNTEAFF.

The CDR3 loop is CASSLMSDQNTEAFF. CDR3 in DNA: TGCGCCAGCAGCTTGATGTCAGATCAGAACACTGAAGCTTTCTTT. The chain links TRBV5-1 to TRBJ1-1; D not certain. Germline V CDR1 and CDR2: SGHRS, YFSETQ. The CDR3 consists of 15 residues. V lost 1 base, J lost 1 base, and 11 bases lay in between.

This chain connects TRBV27 to TRBJ1-3; possibly TRBD1 for D (6 bases). Trimming removed 5 bases at V and 7 bases at J, with 18 bases between. This CDR3 has 15 amino acids. The V gene's germline CDR1 is MNHEY and CDR2 SMNVEV (reference sequence). This CDR3 is CASSPLGARGNTIYF. The CDR3 DNA sequence: TGTGCCAGCAGTCCCCTAGGGGCCAGGGGCAACACCATATATTTT.

This clone has only a few counts. V gene TRBV30 combines with J gene TRBJ1-2; no definite D call. V was shortened by 7 bases and J by 2 bases, with 17 bases between the two germline ends. The CDR3 is 14 amino acids. Germline CDR1 is GTSNPN and CDR2 is SVGIG (reference sequence). CDR3 loop: CASSSGSYNYGYTF. CDR3 bases: TGTGCCTCCTCCTCGGGGTCTTACAACTATGGCTACACCTTC.

The chain employs TRBV6-5 and TRBJ2-1; 8 positions agree with TRBD2. The trim removed 2 bases at V and 7 bases at J, leaving 4 bases unmatched. Germline V CDR1 and CDR2: MNHEY, SVGAGI. The CDR3 is 14 residues long. DNA for the CDR3: TGTGCCAGCAGTTACGGGCGGGAGGTGAATGAGCAGTTCTTC. Its protein product is CASSYGREVNEQFF.

The chain links TRBV4-2 to TRBJ2-1, with 7 positions matching TRBD2. Germline lookup yields CDR1 LGHNA and CDR2 YNFKEQ. CDR3 length: 12 amino acids. V gave up 1 base and J gave up 9 bases; unmatched junction bases: 0. The CDR3 loop is CASSQGGGEQFF. The CDR3, as DNA: TGTGCCAGCAGCCAAGGGGGGGGTGAGCAGTTCTTC.

The chain is built from TRBV11-3 and TRBJ2-7; D gene ambiguous. Germline V CDR1 and CDR2: SGHNT, YENEEA. This CDR3 is built from 14 residues. V gave up 0 bases and J gave up 4 bases, with 10 bases separating them. Written as DNA, the CDR3 is TGTGCCAGCAGCTTAGATGTGGGCCATTACGAGCAGTACTTC. It yields the protein CASSLDVGHYEQYF.

This chain connects TRBV6-6 to TRBJ2-1, with TRBD2 as a possible D gene (6 bases). V lost 4 bases and J lost 8, with 18 bases in between. Germline values: CDR1 MNHNY, CDR2 SVGAGI (reference sequence). CDR3 length equals 15 residues. DNA of the CDR3: TGTGCCAGCAGTTTAGGGGTTAGGACTAATGATGAGCAGTTCTTC. It encodes CASSLGVRTNDEQFF.

The CDR3 nucleotides read TGTGCCAGCAGCTTCCGGGACAGGGAGCCTAATCCCCTCCACTTT. It encodes CASSFRDREPNPLHF. V usage is TRBV5-4 and J usage is TRBJ1-6; 9 nucleotides align to TRBD1. The CDR3 has 15 residues. V shed 2 bases, J shed 13 bases, and the junction held 10 bases outside the gene matches. Germline assignment: CDR1 SGHNT and CDR2 YYREEE (reference sequence).